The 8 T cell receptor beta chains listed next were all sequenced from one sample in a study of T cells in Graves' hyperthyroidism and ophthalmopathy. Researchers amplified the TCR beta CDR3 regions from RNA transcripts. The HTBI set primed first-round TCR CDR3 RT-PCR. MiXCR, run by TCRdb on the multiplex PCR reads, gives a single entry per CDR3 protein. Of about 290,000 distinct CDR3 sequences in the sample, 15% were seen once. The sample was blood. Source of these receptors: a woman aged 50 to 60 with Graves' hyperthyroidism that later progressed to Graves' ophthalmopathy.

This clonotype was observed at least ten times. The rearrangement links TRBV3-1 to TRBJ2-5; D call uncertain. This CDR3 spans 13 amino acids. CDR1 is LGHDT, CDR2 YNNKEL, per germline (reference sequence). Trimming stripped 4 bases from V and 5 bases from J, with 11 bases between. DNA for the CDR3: TGTGCCAGCAGCCTAAGGGCGTCTGAGACCCAGTACTTC. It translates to CASSLRASETQYF.

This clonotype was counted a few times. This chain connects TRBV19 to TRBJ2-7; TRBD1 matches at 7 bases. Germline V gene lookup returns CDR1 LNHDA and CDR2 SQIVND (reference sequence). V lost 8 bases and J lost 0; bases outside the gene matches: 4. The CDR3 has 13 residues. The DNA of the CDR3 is TGTGCCAGTTCAGGGACAGACTCCTACGAGCAGTACTTC. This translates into CASSGTDSYEQYF.

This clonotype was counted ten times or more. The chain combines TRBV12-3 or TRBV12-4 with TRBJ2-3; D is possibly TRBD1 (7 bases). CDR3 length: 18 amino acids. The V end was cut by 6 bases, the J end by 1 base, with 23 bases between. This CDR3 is CASSRNPGGGQGTDTQYF. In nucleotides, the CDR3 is TGTGCCAGCAGCCGGAACCCCGGGGGAGGACAGGGCACAGATACGCAGTATTTT.

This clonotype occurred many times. CDR3 in amino acids: CASSLDGQTIYF. CDR3 DNA: TGCGCCAGCAGCCTTGACGGCCAGACCATATATTTT. V is TRBV5-1 and J is TRBJ1-3; no clear D. The CDR3 length is 12 residues. In germline, CDR1 is SGHRS, CDR2 YFSETQ. Trimming removed 4 bases from V and 10 bases from J, with 12 bases in between.

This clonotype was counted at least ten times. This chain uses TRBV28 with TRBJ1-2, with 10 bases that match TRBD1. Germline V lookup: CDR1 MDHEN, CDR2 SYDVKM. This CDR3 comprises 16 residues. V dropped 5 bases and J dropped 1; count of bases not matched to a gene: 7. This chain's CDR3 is CASSAPGTGVNYGYTF. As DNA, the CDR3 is TGTGCCAGCAGTGCCCCCGGGACAGGGGTTAACTATGGCTACACCTTC.

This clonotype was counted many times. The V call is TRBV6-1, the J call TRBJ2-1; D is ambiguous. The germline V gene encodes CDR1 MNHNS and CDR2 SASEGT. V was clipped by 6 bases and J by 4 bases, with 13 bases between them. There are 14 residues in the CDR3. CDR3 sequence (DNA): TGTGCCAGCAGCATGGGCGTCGCTTACAATGAGCAGTTCTTC. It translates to CASSMGVAYNEQFF.

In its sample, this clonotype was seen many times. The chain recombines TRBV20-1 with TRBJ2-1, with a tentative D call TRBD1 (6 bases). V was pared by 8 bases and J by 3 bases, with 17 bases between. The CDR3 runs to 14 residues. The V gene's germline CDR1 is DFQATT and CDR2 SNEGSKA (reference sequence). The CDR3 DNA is TGCAGTTCAAGAGGGGGAGACCACTACAATGAGCAGTTCTTC. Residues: CSSRGGDHYNEQFF.

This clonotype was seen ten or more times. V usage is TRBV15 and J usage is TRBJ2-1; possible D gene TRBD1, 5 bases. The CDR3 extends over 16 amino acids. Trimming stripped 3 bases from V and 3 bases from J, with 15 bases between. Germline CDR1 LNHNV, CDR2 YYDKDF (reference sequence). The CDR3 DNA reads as TGTGCCACCAGCAGCCTTTCCCAGGGTATCTACAATGAGCAGTTCTTC. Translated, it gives CATSSLSQGIYNEQFF.